This T cell receptor (beta chain) was documented in a study of neoadjuvant anti-PD-1 for oral cavity cancer. Some clones are missing from TCRdb's copy, which holds only in-frame ones; the method was immunoSEQ multiplex PCR. This sample carries 72,000 or so clones, 86% of them seen once, and the ten largest clones take 2.5% to 3%. The CDR3 is 15 residues long. V trimming: 0 bases; J trimming: 2 bases; junction bases outside the gene matches: 4. Germline lookup yields CDR1 ENHRY and CDR2 SYGVKD. Time point in this sample: after neoadjuvant nivolumab, at surgical resection. This chain joins TRBV10-3 and TRBJ2-7; 7 bases are a match to TRBD1. The sample in question was PBMCs, obtained after nivolumab (anti-PD-1) treatment. This clonotype was obtained from a person aged 35 to 85 with oral cavity squamous cell carcinoma. CDR3 DNA sequence: TGTGCCATCAGTGAGTCGTCCGGGACAGCCTACGAGCAGTACTTC. Protein sequence: CAISESSGTAYEQYF.